The rows below give T cell receptor beta chains drawn from one sample of a study of T cell responses to AZD1222 COVID-19 vaccine. The protocol was immunoSEQ multiplex PCR, while the TCRdb copy is restricted to in-frame clones and leaves out a portion. The sample includes over 100,000 clones, about four fifths of them seen just once. This specimen was peripheral blood, taken on day 0 of AZD1222 vaccination. These receptors originate from an adult in good health. Each CDR3 is given with its conserved first and last residue. The D gene is left open where the match is weak. A row's size may be missing; if present it is once, few, many or a size class.

clone_size: NA; d_call: TRBD1; j_call: TRBJ1-6; v_call: TRBV11-2; cdr3_nt: TGTGCCAGCAGCTTAGGGACAGGGACAAATTCACCCCTCCACTTT; cdr3_aa: CASSLGTGTNSPLHF
clone_size: NA; d_call: NA; j_call: TRBJ1-2; v_call: TRBV6-5; cdr3_nt: TGTGCCAGCAGTTACTCGGTAACAGCGAACTATGGCTACACCTTC; cdr3_aa: CASSYSVTANYGYTF
clone_size: NA; d_call: NA; j_call: TRBJ1-2; v_call: TRBV5-1; cdr3_nt: TGCGCCAGCGGGGACCCCACTAACTATGGCTACACCTTC; cdr3_aa: CASGDPTNYGYTF
clone_size: NA; d_call: NA; j_call: TRBJ2-7; v_call: TRBV4-1; cdr3_nt: TGCGCCAGCAGCTACCGGGACATCCACGAGCAGTACTTC; cdr3_aa: CASSYRDIHEQYF
clone_size: NA; d_call: NA; j_call: TRBJ1-6; v_call: TRBV7-3; cdr3_nt: TGTGCCAGCAGCTCGGAGGCGGGTACCGGAACTTCACCCCTCCACTTT; cdr3_aa: CASSSEAGTGTSPLHF
clone_size: NA; d_call: NA; j_call: TRBJ2-7; v_call: TRBV20-1; cdr3_nt: TGCAGTGCTAGAACTAACTACGAGCAGTACTTC; cdr3_aa: CSARTNYEQYF
clone_size: NA; d_call: NA; j_call: TRBJ2-7; v_call: TRBV5-1; cdr3_nt: TGCGCCAGCTCCATCGAGGGCAGGGTAGGAGAGCAGTACTTC; cdr3_aa: CASSIEGRVGEQYF
clone_size: NA; d_call: NA; j_call: TRBJ2-7; v_call: TRBV6-5; cdr3_nt: TGTGCCAGCAGTTACGGTGGCCGGGGCTACGAGCAGTACTTC; cdr3_aa: CASSYGGRGYEQYF
clone_size: NA; d_call: TRBD1; j_call: TRBJ1-6; v_call: TRBV5-1; cdr3_nt: TGCGCCAGCAGCCCGACAGGGGACTCACCCCTCCACTTT; cdr3_aa: CASSPTGDSPLHF
clone_size: NA; d_call: NA; j_call: TRBJ2-3; v_call: TRBV11-2; cdr3_nt: TGTGCCAGCAGCTTAGTCCGGTTGCATACGCAGTATTTT; cdr3_aa: CASSLVRLHTQYF
clone_size: NA; d_call: TRBD2; j_call: TRBJ2-7; v_call: TRBV2; cdr3_nt: TGTGCCAGCAGCCAAGCTAGCGGGCGGACCTACGAGCAGTACTTC; cdr3_aa: CASSQASGRTYEQYF
clone_size: NA; d_call: NA; j_call: TRBJ1-5; v_call: TRBV2; cdr3_nt: TGTGCCAGCAGTGCCTCCCAGGGTAGCAATCAGCCCCAGCATTTT; cdr3_aa: CASSASQGSNQPQHF
clone_size: NA; d_call: NA; j_call: TRBJ2-2; v_call: TRBV5-8; cdr3_nt: TGTGCCAGCAGCTTAGGGTTCTACACCGGGGAGCTGTTTTTT; cdr3_aa: CASSLGFYTGELFF
clone_size: NA; d_call: TRBD1; j_call: TRBJ1-6; v_call: TRBV27; cdr3_nt: TGTGCCAGCAGTCTCCACAGAACCTCCCGGGACAGGGGGATAGGGTCACCCCTCCACTTT; cdr3_aa: CASSLHRTSRDRGIGSPLHF
clone_size: NA; d_call: NA; j_call: TRBJ1-4; v_call: TRBV29-1; cdr3_nt: TGCAGCGTTGAAAGCCAGGGGAATGAAAAACTGTTTTTT; cdr3_aa: CSVESQGNEKLFF
clone_size: NA; d_call: NA; j_call: TRBJ1-5; v_call: TRBV18; cdr3_nt: TGTGCCAGCTCACCACAGGCAGGGATACAGCCCCAGCATTTT; cdr3_aa: CASSPQAGIQPQHF
clone_size: NA; d_call: NA; j_call: TRBJ1-3; v_call: TRBV3-1/TRBV3-2; cdr3_nt: TGTGCCAGCAGCCAAGAGGGTGGAAACACCATATATTTT; cdr3_aa: CASSQEGGNTIYF
clone_size: NA; d_call: NA; j_call: TRBJ1-2; v_call: TRBV29-1; cdr3_nt: TGCAGCGGTGGCAGGGAGGGGAACTATGGCTACACCTTC; cdr3_aa: CSGGREGNYGYTF
clone_size: once; d_call: TRBD2; j_call: TRBJ2-1; v_call: TRBV11-2; cdr3_nt: TGTGCCAGCAGCCAGTCTAGCGGGGGGTTATATGAGCAGTTCTTC; cdr3_aa: CASSQSSGGLYEQFF
clone_size: NA; d_call: NA; j_call: TRBJ1-2; v_call: TRBV6-2/TRBV6-3; cdr3_nt: TGTGCCAGCAGTCTACACTATGGCTACACCTTC; cdr3_aa: CASSLHYGYTF
clone_size: once; d_call: TRBD1; j_call: TRBJ1-1; v_call: TRBV5-6; cdr3_nt: TGTGCCAGCAGAATTACAGGGGGCGAGAACACTGAAGCTTTCTTT; cdr3_aa: CASRITGGENTEAFF
clone_size: NA; d_call: NA; j_call: TRBJ1-5; v_call: TRBV3-1/TRBV3-2; cdr3_nt: TGTGCCAGCAGCCCTCTTAATCGCAATCAGCCCCAGCATTTT; cdr3_aa: CASSPLNRNQPQHF
clone_size: NA; d_call: NA; j_call: TRBJ2-2; v_call: TRBV28; cdr3_nt: TGTGCCAGCAGCCGACAGAGGGAGCTGTTTTTT; cdr3_aa: CASSRQRELFF
clone_size: NA; d_call: TRBD1; j_call: TRBJ1-2; v_call: TRBV7-2; cdr3_nt: TGTGCCAGCAGCCAACAGGGGACAGGGGAGGGTGGCTACACCTTC; cdr3_aa: CASSQQGTGEGGYTF
clone_size: NA; d_call: NA; j_call: TRBJ1-4; v_call: TRBV5-1; cdr3_nt: TGCGCCAGCAGCCAGACCCTTGGGGGTGAAAAACTGTTTTTT; cdr3_aa: CASSQTLGGEKLFF
clone_size: NA; d_call: NA; j_call: TRBJ2-2; v_call: TRBV5-1; cdr3_nt: TGCGCCAGCAGCTTGACGGTGAACGGGGAGCTGTTTTTT; cdr3_aa: CASSLTVNGELFF
clone_size: once; d_call: NA; j_call: TRBJ1-5; v_call: TRBV6-5; cdr3_nt: TGTGCCAGCAGCCGAGGGGGAGTAAGCCAGCCCCAGCATTTT; cdr3_aa: CASSRGGVSQPQHF